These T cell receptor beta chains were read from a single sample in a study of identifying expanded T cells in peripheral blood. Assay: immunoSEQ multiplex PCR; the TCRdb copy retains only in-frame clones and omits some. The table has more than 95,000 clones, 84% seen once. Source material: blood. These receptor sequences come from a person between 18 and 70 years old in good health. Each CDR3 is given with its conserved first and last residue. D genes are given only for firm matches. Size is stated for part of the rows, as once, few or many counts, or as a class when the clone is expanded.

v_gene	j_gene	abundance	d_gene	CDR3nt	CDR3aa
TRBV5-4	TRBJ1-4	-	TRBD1	TGTGCCAGCAGCTTGGCCCCTGGACAGGTAGGGGGTGAAAAACTGTTTTTT	CASSLAPGQVGGEKLFF
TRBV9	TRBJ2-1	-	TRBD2	TGTGCCAGCAGCGCCGGGACTAGGTTCTCCAATGAGCAGTTCTTC	CASSAGTRFSNEQFF
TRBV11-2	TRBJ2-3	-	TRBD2	TGTGCCAGCAGCTTAGACGGGGGGGATACGCAGTATTTT	CASSLDGGDTQYF
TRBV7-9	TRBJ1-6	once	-	TGTGCCAGCAGCTTTCGACAGCCTCAGCGTAATTCACCCCTCCACTTT	CASSFRQPQRNSPLHF
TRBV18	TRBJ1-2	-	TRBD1	TGTGCCAGCTCACCACGGGACAGGGGCCAAAACTATGGCTACACCTTC	CASSPRDRGQNYGYTF
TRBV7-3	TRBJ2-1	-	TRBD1	TGTGCCAGCAGCTCCCGCGGGACAGGGGTTTCTGAGCAGTTCTTC	CASSSRGTGVSEQFF
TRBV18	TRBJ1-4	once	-	TGTGCCAGCTCCCCTCGAGCGGGGGAGGGAAAACTGTTTTTT	CASSPRAGEGKLFF
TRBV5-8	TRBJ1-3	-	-	TGTGCCAGCAAGTGGGGGCTGTCTGGAAACACCATATATTTT	CASKWGLSGNTIYF
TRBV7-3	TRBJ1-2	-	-	TGTGCCAGCAGCCGGGACGGTTATGGCTACACCTTC	CASSRDGYGYTF
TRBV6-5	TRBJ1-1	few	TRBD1	TGTGCCAGCACCAGGGGGAACAGGGGGAACACTGAAGCTTTCTTT	CASTRGNRGNTEAFF
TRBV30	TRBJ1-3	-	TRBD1	TGTGCCTGGGACTTTTACAGGGGTAGCTCTGGAAACACCATATATTTT	CAWDFYRGSSGNTIYF